The subject of this entry is one T cell receptor (beta chain). This sample is drawn from a study of blood T cell repertoires in COVID-19. Study at large: The study drew acute and convalescent COVID-19 samples from the United States, Italy and Spain. PBMCs, B-cell-depleted T cells, or T cells were the source of the cDNA or gDNA that made up the material.

Followed longitudinally, the Seattle patients had been enrolled during active infection. In the source study's methods: Reference gene primers were amplified, and this amplification served to estimate nucleated cell counts. Profiling relied on immunoSEQ multiplex PCR, and the TCRdb table lists in-frame clones only, not all of them. For V, J and clone size, that table is used; D and trimming come from the DNA. The sample shows around 470,000 clones, roughly 89% of them seen only once. The source is a man younger than 30 with COVID-19, enrolled during active disease. The sample was peripheral blood.

In nucleotides, the CDR3 is TGTGCCAGTAGGACAGGCCAGCAGTACTTC. It is translated as CASRTGQQYF. V and J are TRBV2 and TRBJ2-7, with 7 bases matching TRBD1. The CDR3 consists of 10 residues. V trimming: 9 bases; J trimming: 8 bases; junction bases outside the gene matches: 4. The germline V gene encodes CDR1 SNHLY and CDR2 FYNNEI.